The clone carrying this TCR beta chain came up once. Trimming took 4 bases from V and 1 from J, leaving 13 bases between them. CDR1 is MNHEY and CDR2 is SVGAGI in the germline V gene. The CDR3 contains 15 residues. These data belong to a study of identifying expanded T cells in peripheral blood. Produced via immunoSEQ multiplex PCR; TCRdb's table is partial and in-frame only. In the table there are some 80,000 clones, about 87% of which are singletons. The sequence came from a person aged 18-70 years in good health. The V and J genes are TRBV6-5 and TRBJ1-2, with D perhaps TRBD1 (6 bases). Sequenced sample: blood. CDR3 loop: CASSSRRTVNYGYTF. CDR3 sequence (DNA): TGTGCCAGCAGTTCCAGACGGACAGTTAACTATGGCTACACCTTC.